The 14 T cell receptor beta chains in this list originate from one sample, sequenced in a study of Ad26.COV2.S vaccination and SARS-CoV-2 variants. TCRdb's table, derived via immunoSEQ multiplex PCR, lists solely in-frame clones and lacks some. Altogether approximately 410,000 clones are present, 70% to 90% being singletons, with the ten largest covering 3.6%. Treatment indicated: 15 to 20 received Ad26.COV2.S at low or high dose, single or two shots; five or six received placebo; per-sample allocation not given. Day 63 following the first vaccine or placebo injection was when the samples were taken. Sample: peripheral blood, taken in a trial of Ad26.COV2.S vaccine versus placebo. The receptor source for this set is a person between 18 and 59 years old who received the Ad26.COV2.S COVID-19 vaccine or a placebo.

The CDR3 nucleotides read TGTGCCAGTCGGATGAACACCGGGGAGCTGTTTTTT. Translating gives CASRMNTGELFF. The chain combines TRBV27 with TRBJ2-2, with D hard to call. Between the trimmed V and J ends, which lost 9 bases and 1 base, there was a span of 6 bases. Germline lookup yields CDR1 MNHEY and CDR2 SMNVEV (reference sequence). The CDR3 is made up of 12 amino acids.

This chain connects TRBV4-3 to TRBJ2-5; D might be TRBD2 (5 bases). Germline V gene data show CDR1 as LGHNA and CDR2 as YSLEER. The V and J ends lost 4 bases and 1 base respectively, with 13 bases between them. The length of the CDR3 is 15 residues. The CDR3 region is CASSPFAGLQETQYF. The DNA of the CDR3 is TGCGCCAGCAGCCCCTTTGCGGGCCTCCAAGAGACCCAGTACTTC.

The chain couples TRBV20-1 to TRBJ2-7; 7 bases are shared with TRBD2. V was clipped by 3 bases and J by 0 bases; unmatched bases: 8. Germline CDR1 reads DFQATT; CDR2 reads SNEGSKA (reference sequence). The CDR3 runs 15 residues. CDR3 in amino acids: CSASVAGVSSYEQYF. Here the CDR3 DNA reads TGCAGTGCTAGTGTCGCGGGGGTGAGCTCCTACGAGCAGTACTTC.

This chain connects TRBV20-1 to TRBJ2-7; 7 bases align to TRBD2. Trimming took 3 bases from V and 6 from J; bases not matched to a gene: 11. The germline CDR1 and CDR2 sequences are DFQATT and SNEGSKA (reference sequence). CDR3 length: 14 residues. The CDR3 DNA follows: TGCAGTGCTAGTTGGGGGGGAGCGTCCAGCGAGCAGTACTTC. The encoded protein is CSASWGGASSEQYF.

The rearrangement links TRBV18 to TRBJ2-2; 7 bases align to TRBD1. The V segment lost 0 bases and the J segment 6 bases; nucleotides outside the gene matches: 7. The CDR3 length is 16 residues. Germline lookup yields CDR1 KGHSH and CDR2 LQKENI. Here the CDR3 reads CASSPPVTGLSGELFF. DNA for the CDR3: TGTGCCAGCTCACCACCCGTGACAGGGCTGTCCGGGGAGCTGTTTTTT.

The chain employs TRBV5-4 and TRBJ2-2; the D call may be TRBD1 or TRBD2 (5 bases each). Germline V gene data show CDR1 as SGHNT and CDR2 as YYREEE (reference sequence). This CDR3 comprises 16 residues. Trimming cost V 4 bases and J 4 bases, with 17 bases left between them. The CDR3 region has the DNA TGTGCCAGCAGCCTATCCCCGGGGACGGGCACCGGGGAGCTGTTTTTT. Protein product: CASSLSPGTGTGELFF.

In its sample, this clone was seen a few times. The chain joins TRBV7-9 to TRBJ2-2; unclear D gene. CDR1 and CDR2 (germline): SEHNR, FQNEAQ (reference sequence). The CDR3 has 14 amino acids. Trimming removed 7 bases at V and 0 bases at J, with 9 bases between. The CDR3 region is CASTGSANTGELFF. DNA of the CDR3: TGTGCCAGCACCGGCAGTGCGAACACCGGGGAGCTGTTTTTT.

About this clone: Additional DNA sequences in this sample encode the identical CDR3. The genes are TRBV9 and TRBJ2-3; TRBD2 agrees at 7 bases. Germline values: CDR1 SGDLS, CDR2 YYNGEE. The CDR3 extends over 15 amino acids. V dropped 4 bases and J dropped 1; count of bases not matched to a gene: 6. In nucleotides, the CDR3 is TGTGCCAGCAGCCCTGGGGGGGGAGGCACAGATACGCAGTATTTT. It codes for CASSPGGGGTDTQYF.

In DNA, the CDR3 is TGCGCCAGCAGTGAGTCGCGGGGTGAGGGTGAGCAGTACTTC. Its protein is CASSESRGEGEQYF. This sequence joins TRBV10-2 and TRBJ2-7, with D maybe TRBD2 (6 bases). CDR1 and CDR2 from the germline V gene are WSHSY and SAAADI. This CDR3 is 14 amino acids long. Trimming shortened V by 0 bases and J by 7 bases, and 13 bases separated the two germline ends.

This sequence joins TRBV6-1 and TRBJ1-6, with no clear D. Per germline, CDR1 MNHNS and CDR2 SASEGT. The CDR3 is made up of 17 amino acids. V gave up 4 bases and J gave up 5 bases, with 18 bases separating them. Here the CDR3 reads CASSVQGLVADNSPLHF. Written as DNA, the CDR3 is TGTGCCAGCAGTGTCCAAGGGCTGGTGGCGGATAATTCACCCCTCCACTTT.

This chain uses TRBV11-2 with TRBJ2-1; 7 positions agree with TRBD2. Per germline, CDR1 SGHAT and CDR2 FQNNGV. The CDR3 length is 15 residues. Trimming at V came to 5 bases and at J to 6 bases, leaving 10 bases not matched to a gene. Here the CDR3 reads CASSPLSGTSNEQFF. The CDR3 DNA reads as TGTGCCAGCAGCCCCCTGAGCGGGACCTCCAATGAGCAGTTCTTC. The whole variable domain, filled in from reference TRBV11-2 and TRBJ2-1, reads EAGVAQSPRYKIIEKRQSVAFWCNPISGHATLYWYQQILGQGPKLLIQFQNNGVVDDSQLPKDRFSAERLKGVDSTLKIQPAKLEDSAVYLCASSPLSGTSNEQFFGPGTRLTVL.

The rearrangement uses TRBV5-6 and TRBJ1-1, with a possible D match to TRBD1 (5 bases). Germline loops: CDR1 SGHDT, CDR2 YYEEEE. With 0 bases removed from V and 11 bases from J, the gap between germline ends came to 20 bases. CDR3 length: 15 residues. The CDR3 is CASSLGGGSRKEAFF. The DNA of the CDR3 is TGTGCCAGCAGCTTGGGGGGCGGGTCCCGCAAGGAGGCTTTCTTT.

V and J are TRBV10-3 and TRBJ1-1; no clear D. Germline lookup yields CDR1 ENHRY and CDR2 SYGVKD. This CDR3 has 12 amino acids. V lost 0 bases and J lost 8, with 7 bases in between. The chain's CDR3 is CAISESPGEAFF. DNA for the CDR3: TGTGCCATCAGTGAGTCGCCAGGAGAAGCTTTCTTT.

This clone was seen ten or more times. This rearrangement joins TRBV4-3 to TRBJ1-2, with no clear D. The CDR3 is 15 residues long. Trimming removed 0 bases from V and 4 bases from J, with 12 bases in between. CDR1 LGHNA and CDR2 YSLEER come from the germline V gene. The CDR3 sequence: CASSQDSVEGYGYTF. DNA of the CDR3: TGCGCCAGCAGCCAAGATTCCGTTGAAGGCTATGGCTACACCTTC.